The 14 T cell receptor beta chains given below trace back to one sample, sequenced in a study of molecular identifiers for immune sequencing clone quantification. TCRdb itself ran the PCR reads through MiXCR, one entry per CDR3 protein. The table includes about 300,000 distinct CDR3 sequences, about 20% detected once. The sequencing input was naive CD8+ T cells from blood, with Jurkat cell RNA spiked in. Subset specified: FACS-sorted CD8+CD4-CCR7+CD45RA+ naive T cells. These TCRs come from a human donor in good health. Some libraries in this study had Jurkat cell RNA spiked in.

Points on this clonotype: A much larger clonotype is one base distant, so this may be a read error. The V call is TRBV6-2 or TRBV6-3, the J call TRBJ2-3; the D gene could be TRBD1 or TRBD2 (7 bases each). CDR3 length equals 15 residues. V was clipped by 6 bases and J by 0 bases, with 13 bases between them. Germline V lookup: CDR1 MNHEY, CDR2 SVGEGT. In DNA form, the CDR3 reads TGTGCCAGCAGCCAGGGGGGGGAAAGCACAGATACGCAGTATTTT. Protein sequence: CASSQGGESTDTQYF.

The chain couples TRBV30 to TRBJ1-1; no clear D gene. Germline CDR1 GTSNPN, CDR2 SVGIG (reference sequence). The CDR3 has 13 amino acids. Deletions cut 2 bases from V and 1 base from J, with 8 bases between. The CDR3 sequence is CAWSKGWNTEAFF. As DNA, the CDR3 is TGTGCCTGGAGTAAAGGATGGAACACTGAAGCTTTCTTT. Looking up the rest from reference TRBV30 and TRBJ1-1 gives the full variable domain: SQTIHQWPATLVQPVGSPLSLECTVEGTSNPNLYWYRQAAGRGLQLLFYSVGIGQISSEVPQNLSASRPQDRQFILSSKKLLLSDSGFYLCAWSKGWNTEAFFGQGTRLTVV.

This clonotype appeared a few times. The rearrangement links TRBV4-3 to TRBJ2-7; D not certain. The length of the CDR3 is 15 residues. Trimming left V 0 bases short and J 3 bases short, with 12 bases between. Germline lookup yields CDR1 LGHNA and CDR2 YSLEER. The CDR3 loop is CASSQDNSAVYEQYF. The DNA for the CDR3 is TGCGCCAGCAGCCAAGATAATTCGGCAGTCTACGAGCAGTACTTC.

There are many counts of this clonotype. The chain carries TRBV2 and TRBJ1-1; no definite D call. Trimming removed 8 bases at V and 4 bases at J, with 8 bases between. The germline CDR1 and CDR2 sequences are SNHLY and FYNNEI. The CDR3 consists of 11 residues. In DNA, the CDR3 is TGTGCCAGCCATGAGGGCACTGAAGCTTTCTTT. It yields the protein CASHEGTEAFF.

This clonotype was observed many times. This chain uses TRBV9 with TRBJ1-4; possible D gene TRBD1, 6 bases. The CDR3 covers 16 residues. Germline V gene lookup returns CDR1 SGDLS and CDR2 YYNGEE. The V gene lost 4 bases and the J gene lost 0 bases, with 13 bases spanning the gap. The CDR3 region has the DNA TGTGCCAGCAGCCCAGGACAGCGCCCAACTAATGAAAAACTGTTTTTT. It is translated as CASSPGQRPTNEKLFF.

Ten or more counts support this clonotype. This chain links TRBV7-9 with TRBJ1-3, with D perhaps TRBD1 (6 bases). The ends were cut back, 5 bases at V and 2 bases at J, with 16 bases in the middle. The CDR3 totals 16 residues. From germline, CDR1 is SEHNR and CDR2 FQNEAQ (reference sequence). CDR3 sequence reads: CASSNSRGEAGNTIYF. The CDR3 DNA is TGTGCCAGCAGCAACTCCAGGGGAGAGGCTGGAAACACCATATATTTT.

This clonotype was seen many times. The CDR3 spells CASRGLVNGAVTDTQYF. DNA of the CDR3: TGTGCCAGCAGGGGACTAGTAAACGGGGCCGTCACAGATACGCAGTATTTT. This chain joins TRBV12-3 or TRBV12-4 and TRBJ2-3; 8 nucleotides agree with TRBD2. Trimming cost V 6 bases and J 2 bases; bases outside gene matches: 13. The CDR3 loop spans 17 amino acids.

This clonotype was detected ten times or more. The chain has TRBV7-9 and TRBJ2-7; unclear D gene. The CDR3 extends over 16 amino acids. Trimming shortened V by 1 base and J by 3 bases, and 16 bases separated the two germline ends. Per the germline V gene, CDR1 is SEHNR and CDR2 is FQNEAQ (reference sequence). The CDR3 nucleotides read TGTGCCAGCAGCTTAGTCGGGCAGCTGGGCTACTACGAGCAGTACTTC. Protein product: CASSLVGQLGYYEQYF.

This clonotype was seen at least ten times. V and J are TRBV3-1 and TRBJ2-5; maybe TRBD2 (5 bases). In germline, CDR1 is LGHDT, CDR2 YNNKEL (reference sequence). V gave up 4 bases and J gave up 4 bases, with 7 bases separating them. CDR3 length: 12 residues. CDR3 region: CASSLATETQYF. As DNA, the CDR3 is TGTGCCAGCAGCCTAGCGACAGAGACCCAGTACTTC.

This clonotype was observed many times. The chain carries TRBV19 and TRBJ2-2; D is uncertain. The V gene's germline CDR1 is LNHDA and CDR2 SQIVND (reference sequence). The CDR3 runs to 14 residues. V was trimmed by 1 base and J by 0 bases, leaving 3 bases between them. The CDR3, as DNA: TGTGCCAGTAGTATAGTAGCGAACACCGGGGAGCTGTTTTTT. Protein: CASSIVANTGELFF.

Many counts were recorded for this clonotype. J is TRBJ2-1 and V is TRBV7-9; perhaps TRBD2 as D (5 bases). Germline CDR1 is SEHNR and CDR2 is FQNEAQ (reference sequence). The CDR3 totals 17 residues. Between the trimmed V and J ends, which lost 5 bases and 3 bases, there was a span of 20 bases. CDR3 in amino acids: CASSPRASRANYNEQFF. The CDR3, as DNA: TGTGCCAGCAGCCCAAGGGCGTCGAGGGCAAACTACAATGAGCAGTTCTTC.

The genes are TRBV18 and TRBJ2-7, with TRBD2 as a possible D gene (6 bases). CDR1 and CDR2 from the germline V gene are KGHSH and LQKENI. V lost 4 bases and J 6 bases, leaving 16 bases between the germline ends. This CDR3 region has 14 residues. Here the CDR3 DNA reads TGTGCCAGCTCACGGCGGGAAGGGGCTCTCGAGCAGTACTTC. Its protein is CASSRREGALEQYF.

A few counts support this clonotype. The CDR3 reads CASSFYRDYKETQYF. CDR3 bases: TGTGCCAGCAGTTTCTACCGGGACTACAAAGAGACCCAGTACTTC. V is TRBV27 and J is TRBJ2-5; TRBD2 agrees at 7 bases. Germline values: CDR1 MNHEY, CDR2 SMNVEV (reference sequence). The CDR3 is 15 amino acids. V shed 3 bases, J shed 3 bases, and the junction held 7 bases outside the gene matches.

As concerns this clonotype: Being one base from a much bigger clone, this may be a read error. The rearrangement links TRBV11-2 to TRBJ2-7; 8 nucleotides match TRBD1. The junction had 12 bases not matched to a gene; V was cut back by 1 base and J by 1 base. This CDR3 is 18 amino acids long. Looked up from germline, CDR1 is SGHAT and CDR2 is FQNNGV. CDR3 residues: CASSLGGAGTGLSYEQYF. In DNA form, the CDR3 reads TGTGCCAGCAGCTTAGGAGGAGCCGGGACAGGCCTTTCCTACGAGCAGTACTTC. Combining the CDR3 with reference TRBV11-2 and TRBJ2-7 gives the whole variable domain EAGVAQSPRYKIIEKRQSVAFWCNPISGHATLYWYQQILGQGPKLLIQFQNNGVVDDSQLPKDRFSAERLKGVDSTLKIQPAKLEDSAVYLCASSLGGAGTGLSYEQYFGPGTRLTVT.